Presented here are 19 T cell receptor beta chains from one specimen sequenced in a study of T cells expressing NK-cell markers (dated by TCRdb to 2018 to 2021). Libraries came from 5' RACE. Sequencing used an Illumina HiSeq 2000. Reads reprocessed by TCRdb are summarized as one entry per CDR3 protein sequence, and DNA is absent. The sample's records list approximately 440,000 distinct CDR3 sequences. The ten largest clonotypes hold more than 1.4% of the sample. Sequences were obtained from blood T cells: a sorted CD56 or NKG2C T cell subset, CD4+ or CD8+ T cells, or bulk PBMC T cells (not recorded which). Receptors were obtained from a woman in her fifties or sixties in good health. Donor details come from another sample of the same person, matched by shared clones.

The chain carries TRBV10-3 and TRBJ2-7; checking the TCRdb D call of TRBD1 is not possible without DNA. This CDR3 comprises 15 residues. Germline assignment: CDR1 ENHRY and CDR2 SYGVKD. CDR3 sequence: CAISESYEDSYEQYF.

The chain recombines TRBV25-1 with TRBJ2-1. Germline V gene lookup returns CDR1 MGHDK and CDR2 SYGVNS. The CDR3 is made up of 12 amino acids. The CDR3 is CASPCGGNEQFF.

The J gene is TRBJ2-1, the V gene TRBV11-2; the D gene TCRdb calls, TRBD2, cannot be checked with no DNA. Germline values: CDR1 SGHAT, CDR2 FQNNGV. This CDR3 spans 16 amino acids. The chain's CDR3 is CASSRSTSGRGNEQFF.

The CDR3 loop is CASSQDFSGRVNEQFF. The rearrangement joins TRBV4-1 to TRBJ2-1; no DNA is available, so the TRBD2 call from TCRdb remains unchecked. There are 16 residues in the CDR3. From germline, CDR1 is MGHRA and CDR2 YSYEKL.

The chain employs TRBV6-2 or TRBV6-3 and TRBJ2-1. Germline values: CDR1 MNHEY, CDR2 SVGEGT. The CDR3 length is 12 residues. The CDR3 here is CASSIILNEQFF.

The V gene is TRBV11-3, the J gene TRBJ1-2; TCRdb calls TRBD1, which cannot be checked without DNA. There are 17 residues in the CDR3. Per the germline V gene, CDR1 is SGHNT and CDR2 is YENEEA. CDR3: CASSSRWEGALNYGYTF.

The chain joins TRBV7-9 to TRBJ2-3; without DNA, the TCRdb call of TRBD1 cannot be checked. The CDR3 runs to 15 residues. The germline CDR1 and CDR2 sequences are SEHNR and FQNEAQ (reference sequence). CDR3 in amino acids: CASSSRGMVTDTQYF.

V gene TRBV7-2 combines with J gene TRBJ2-2; the D call of TRBD2 rests on TCRdb alone, since no DNA is present to check it. Germline CDR1 and CDR2: SGHTA and FQGNSA. This CDR3 region has 16 residues. CDR3: CASTVEIVLYTGELFF.

The V and J genes are TRBV6-1 and TRBJ2-2; no DNA is available, so the TRBD1 call from TCRdb remains unchecked. The CDR3 is 14 residues long. Germline-derived CDR1 and CDR2 are MNHNS and SASEGT. CDR3 loop: CAGTRQGGTGELFF.

The CDR3 here is CASSDPRPGGNTEAFF. The chain has TRBV3-1 and TRBJ1-1; checking the TCRdb D call of TRBD1 is not possible without DNA. The CDR3 is made up of 16 amino acids. In germline, CDR1 is LGHDT, CDR2 YNNKEL (reference sequence). Full variable domain (outside the CDR3, taken from reference TRBV3-1 and TRBJ1-1): DTAVSQTPKYLVTQMGNDKSIKCEQNLGHDTMYWYKQDSKKFLKIMFSYNNKELIINETVPNRFSPKSPDKAHLNLHINSLELGDSAVYFCASSDPRPGGNTEAFFGQGTRLTVV.

The genes are TRBV9 and TRBJ2-5; the TCRdb call, TRBD2, lacks DNA for checking. The CDR3 totals 14 residues. Germline assignment: CDR1 SGDLS and CDR2 YYNGEE. The CDR3 is CASSVSGSQETQYF.

The chain links TRBV5-1 to TRBJ2-7; TCRdb gives TRBD1 as the D gene, but with no DNA this cannot be confirmed. The CDR3 runs to 15 residues. CDR1 and CDR2 (germline): SGHRS, YFSETQ. The chain's CDR3 is CASSLGQGQAYEQYF.

The chain couples TRBV18 to TRBJ2-4; lacking DNA, the TRBD1 call made by TCRdb goes unchecked. This CDR3 contains 13 residues. CDR1 and CDR2 (germline): KGHSH, LQKENI. The CDR3 region is CASSGTGGEAMYF.

V is TRBV29-1 and J is TRBJ2-5; the D call from TCRdb, TRBD2, cannot be confirmed without DNA. Germline V CDR1 and CDR2: SQVTM, ANQGSEA. CDR3 length: 16 residues. The CDR3 loop reads CSAGTSGRSSQETQYF.

This sequence joins TRBV2 and TRBJ1-5. The CDR3 length is 14 residues. The V gene's germline CDR1 is SNHLY and CDR2 FYNNEI. Here the CDR3 reads CASSEGRLGQPQHF.

The genes are TRBV11-2 and TRBJ1-1; TCRdb proposes TRBD1, but this gene call is untestable without DNA. The CDR3 consists of 15 residues. Germline V gene lookup returns CDR1 SGHAT and CDR2 FQNNGV. This chain's CDR3 is CASSSQQGAAAEAFF.

V usage is TRBV7-8 and J usage is TRBJ2-3; TCRdb calls TRBD1, which cannot be checked without DNA. Germline V lookup: CDR1 SGHVS, CDR2 FQNEAQ. The CDR3 contains 16 residues. The CDR3 loop reads CASSLYSGSSVDTQYF. The full variable domain, its missing parts supplied by reference TRBV7-8 and TRBJ2-3, is GAGVSQSPRYKVAKRGQDVALRCDPISGHVSLFWYQQALGQGPEFLTYFQNEAQLDKSGLPSDRFFAERPEGSVSTLKIQRTQQEDSAVYLCASSLYSGSSVDTQYFGPGTRLTVL.

The rearrangement joins TRBV5-1 to TRBJ1-2; checking the TCRdb D call of TRBD1 is not possible without DNA. This CDR3 comprises 17 residues. Germline lookup yields CDR1 SGHRS and CDR2 YFSETQ. CDR3 region: CASKMPGAKEGFGGYTF. The variable domain in full, completed from reference TRBV5-1 and TRBJ1-2, reads KAGVTQTPRYLIKTRGQQVTLSCSPISGHRSVSWYQQTPGQGLQFLFEYFSETQRNKGNFPGRFSGRQFSNSRSEMNVSTLELGDSALYLCASKMPGAKEGFGGYTFGSGTRLTVV.

The rearrangement uses TRBV7-9 and TRBJ2-7; the D gene TCRdb calls, TRBD1, cannot be checked with no DNA. The CDR3 covers 15 residues. Per the germline V gene, CDR1 is SEHNR and CDR2 is FQNEAQ (reference sequence). The CDR3 spells CASSSPGILSTEQYF.